One and the same sample provided the 26 T cell receptor beta chains below, sequenced in a study of T cell responses to AZD1222 COVID-19 vaccine. The assay was immunoSEQ multiplex PCR, and TCRdb's table has in-frame clones only and misses some. The sample includes about 180,000 clones, approximately 90% of them seen just once. Sequenced here: peripheral blood, sampled 28 days after the second dose of the MenACWY control vaccine. The receptors originated from an adult who received the MenACWY meningococcal vaccine as a control.

This chain connects TRBV7-2 to TRBJ2-5; D unclear. Trimming removed 4 bases at V and 7 bases at J, with 10 bases between. The CDR3 is made up of 12 amino acids. CDR1 and CDR2 from the germline V gene are SGHTA and FQGNSA. In DNA, the CDR3 is TGTGCCAGCAGCTCAGATAAAGTGACCCAGTACTTC. Translated, it gives CASSSDKVTQYF.

The chain joins TRBV5-1 to TRBJ1-1; D remains ambiguous. The CDR3 covers 14 residues. V gave up 0 bases and J gave up 2 bases, with 8 bases separating them. Germline CDR1 reads SGHRS; CDR2 reads YFSETQ. CDR3 bases: TGCGCCAGCAGCTTGGTGGCGGTTAACACTGAAGCTTTCTTT. Protein: CASSLVAVNTEAFF.

Concerning this clone itself: Other DNA sequences in this sample translate to the same CDR3. The chain recombines TRBV30 with TRBJ1-5; D gene ambiguous. The germline V gene has CDR1 GTSNPN and CDR2 SVGIG (reference sequence). The CDR3 loop spans 13 amino acids. Trimming shortened V by 0 bases and J by 3 bases, and 6 bases separated the two germline ends. CDR3 sequence (DNA): TGTGCCTGGAGTGTACGTCTCAATCAGCCCCAGCATTTT. It encodes CAWSVRLNQPQHF.

This chain links TRBV2 with TRBJ2-6; D unresolved. CDR1 and CDR2 from the germline V gene are SNHLY and FYNNEI. There are 19 residues in the CDR3. The V end was cut by 5 bases, the J end by 0 bases, with 20 bases between. CDR3 in DNA: TGTGCCAGCAGTCCCACTTTCCTCGCAGAGGTCTCTGGGGCCAACGTCCTGACTTTC. Translating gives CASSPTFLAEVSGANVLTF.

This chain links TRBV9 with TRBJ1-1; tentative D call: TRBD1 (5 bases). Germline CDR1 is SGDLS and CDR2 is YYNGEE. Trimming took 2 bases from V and 1 from J, leaving 9 bases between them. This CDR3 contains 14 residues. The CDR3 loop is CASSVQTENTEAFF. The CDR3 coding sequence is TGTGCCAGCAGCGTTCAGACAGAGAACACTGAAGCTTTCTTT. The full variable domain, with the rest looked up from reference TRBV9 and TRBJ1-1, is DSGVTQTPKHLITATGQRVTLRCSPRSGDLSVYWYQQSLDQGLQFLIQYYNGEERAKGNILERFSAQQFPDLHSELNLSSLELGDSALYFCASSVQTENTEAFFGQGTRLTVV.

This clone was detected only once. The rearrangement uses TRBV5-1 and TRBJ2-7, with 8 bases that match TRBD1. Per the germline V gene, CDR1 is SGHRS and CDR2 is YFSETQ. This CDR3 region has 15 residues. V lost 3 bases and J lost 6; bases outside the gene matches: 11. CDR3 region: CASSSRTGGPSEQYF. In DNA, the CDR3 is TGCGCCAGCAGCTCTCGCACAGGGGGACCTAGCGAGCAGTACTTC.

V is TRBV6-5 and J is TRBJ1-5; no definite D call. V was clipped by 0 bases and J by 7 bases, with 7 bases between them. The CDR3 runs to 13 residues. Germline V CDR1 and CDR2: MNHEY, SVGAGI. CDR3 nucleotides: TGTGCCAGCAGTTACTCGAATGAACAGCCCCAGCATTTT. Residues: CASSYSNEQPQHF.

This sequence joins TRBV2 and TRBJ1-4, with D unclear. The germline gives CDR1 SNHLY, CDR2 FYNNEI. V was trimmed by 5 bases and J by 10 bases, leaving 14 bases between them. CDR3 length equals 13 residues. The CDR3 bases are TGTGCCAGCAGTTTAGGCGGCGTAGGAAAACTGTTTTTT. Amino acids: CASSLGGVGKLFF.

The rearrangement joins TRBV5-1 to TRBJ2-5, with 9 bases matching TRBD1. Germline CDR1 SGHRS, CDR2 YFSETQ. This CDR3 region has 15 residues. The V gene end was trimmed by 3 bases and the J gene end by 4 bases; junction bases not matched to a gene: 7. The CDR3: CASSSVVTGGETQYF. In nucleotides, the CDR3 is TGCGCCAGCAGCTCCGTAGTGACAGGGGGAGAGACCCAGTACTTC.

This clone appeared a few times. This chain links TRBV7-2 with TRBJ2-7, with 15 nucleotides matching TRBD2. The junction had 3 bases not matched to a gene; V was cut back by 3 bases and J by 3 bases. The CDR3 is made up of 16 amino acids. Germline assignment: CDR1 SGHTA and CDR2 FQGNSA. CDR3 protein: CASSFSGLAGGYEQYF. CDR3 nucleotides: TGTGCCAGCAGCTTTTCGGGACTAGCGGGAGGCTACGAGCAGTACTTC.

This sequence joins TRBV20-1 and TRBJ2-7; D gene unclear. V shed 0 bases and J shed 6 bases, with 6 bases lying between them. In germline, CDR1 is DFQATT, CDR2 SNEGSKA (reference sequence). CDR3 size: 11 residues. CDR3 region: CSARDPSEQYF. For the CDR3, the DNA is TGCAGTGCTAGAGATCCCTCCGAGCAGTACTTC.

The chain is built from TRBV28 and TRBJ1-4; 7 bases are a match to TRBD1. Losses at the gene ends were 2 bases for V and 7 bases for J; bases not matched to a gene: 7. The germline gives CDR1 MDHEN, CDR2 SYDVKM. The CDR3 covers 15 residues. The CDR3 loop is CASSLARGGGEKLFF. CDR3 nucleotides: TGTGCCAGCAGTTTAGCCAGGGGGGGAGGTGAAAAACTGTTTTTT.

V usage is TRBV28 and J usage is TRBJ2-7, with TRBD1 matching over 10 bases. CDR3 length: 16 amino acids. The V segment lost 6 bases and the J segment 0 bases; nucleotides outside the gene matches: 8. CDR1 is MDHEN and CDR2 is SYDVKM in the germline V gene. CDR3 protein: CASRPEGQGFSYEQYF. CDR3 DNA sequence: TGTGCCAGCAGACCAGAGGGACAGGGGTTCTCCTACGAGCAGTACTTC.

The V and J genes are TRBV3-1 (or the pseudogene TRBV3-2) and TRBJ2-7, with 16 bases lining up with TRBD2. With V trimmed by 4 bases and J by 4 bases, 13 bases remained unmatched. Germline V gene sequence: CDR1 LGHDT, CDR2 YNNKEL (reference sequence). The CDR3 sequence is 19 residues long. As DNA, the CDR3 is TGTGCCAGCAGCCCAGTGGCCGGGACTAGCGGGAGGGCCTCTTACGAGCAGTACTTC. This codes for CASSPVAGTSGRASYEQYF.

V and J are TRBV6-6 and TRBJ2-1, with 7 bases fitting TRBD1. The CDR3 sequence is 18 residues long. The ends lost 5 bases at V and 1 base at J; junction bases unmatched: 14. Germline CDR1 and CDR2: MNHNY and SVGAGI (reference sequence). The CDR3 nucleotides are TGTGCCAGCAGTCGTAAAATGAGACAGGGCCTTTCCTACAATGAGCAGTTCTTC. This translates into CASSRKMRQGLSYNEQFF.

The rearrangement links TRBV5-6 to TRBJ1-4, with 8 bases identical to TRBD1. V lost 4 bases, J lost 8 bases, and 4 bases stayed unmatched. CDR1 and CDR2 (germline): SGHDT, YYEEEE. This CDR3 has 13 residues. The CDR3 protein is CASSAYRGEKLFF. The CDR3, as DNA: TGTGCCAGCAGCGCTTACAGGGGGGAAAAACTGTTTTTT.

The chain uses TRBV2 and TRBJ1-2; a possible D gene is TRBD1 (5 bases). The CDR3 has 15 residues. V lost 8 bases, J lost 3 bases, and 19 bases lay in between. Germline CDR1 SNHLY, CDR2 FYNNEI. Here the CDR3 reads CASGAGTLLDYGYTF. For the CDR3, the DNA is TGTGCCAGCGGGGCAGGGACCTTATTAGACTATGGCTACACCTTC.

The CDR3, as DNA: TGTGCCAGCAGTTTCGAGACAGGGGGCAATCAGCCCCAGCATTTT. It translates to CASSFETGGNQPQHF. The chain links TRBV27 to TRBJ1-5, with 8 positions matching TRBD1. Germline CDR1 is MNHEY and CDR2 is SMNVEV (reference sequence). CDR3 length: 15 amino acids. The ends lost 3 bases at V and 2 bases at J; junction bases unmatched: 3.

The J gene is TRBJ2-1, the V gene TRBV27, with 10 positions matching TRBD2. CDR3 length: 17 amino acids. V lost 5 bases to trimming and J lost 7 bases; unmatched junction nucleotides: 14. Germline CDR1 MNHEY, CDR2 SMNVEV (reference sequence). The CDR3 sequence: CASSPFTASGRSNEQFF. The CDR3 DNA follows: TGTGCCAGCAGTCCCTTTACGGCTAGCGGGAGAAGTAATGAGCAGTTCTTC.

The V call is TRBV3-1 (or the pseudogene TRBV3-2), the J call TRBJ2-7; no firm D call. The CDR3 has 11 amino acids. V lost 3 bases, J lost 7 bases, and 7 bases lay in between. Per germline, CDR1 LGHDT and CDR2 YNNKEL (reference sequence). The CDR3 region is CASSQDLEQYF. CDR3 DNA sequence: TGTGCCAGCAGCCAGGATTTGGAGCAGTACTTC.

This rearrangement joins TRBV25-1 to TRBJ2-7; possibly TRBD2 for D (6 bases). The CDR3 has 16 amino acids. CDR1 and CDR2 from the germline V gene are MGHDK and SYGVNS. V lost 2 bases to trimming and J lost 0 bases, with 14 bases between them. The CDR3 region has the DNA TGTGCCAGCAGTGAAGGGGGGAGTAGCAGCTCCTACGAGCAGTACTTC. It codes for CASSEGGSSSSYEQYF.

This clone was seen a single time. V gene TRBV9 combines with J gene TRBJ2-2; no reliable D call. CDR1 and CDR2 from the germline V gene are SGDLS and YYNGEE. The CDR3 totals 15 residues. V gave up 0 bases and J gave up 1 base, with 7 bases separating them. The CDR3 nucleotides are TGTGCCAGCAGCGTAGACCCGCTGAACACCGGGGAGCTGTTTTTT. This codes for CASSVDPLNTGELFF.

V usage is TRBV15 and J usage is TRBJ2-7; D is perhaps TRBD1 (6 bases). CDR1 and CDR2 from the germline V gene are LNHNV and YYDKDF (reference sequence). Deletions cut 1 base from V and 4 bases from J, with 14 bases between. This CDR3 spans 15 amino acids. In DNA, the CDR3 is TGTGCCACCAGCAGAGGCCTGGACAGTGCGTACGAGCAGTACTTC. Protein product: CATSRGLDSAYEQYF.

The rearrangement uses TRBV7-9 and TRBJ1-4; D uncertain. CDR1 is SEHNR and CDR2 is FQNEAQ in the germline V gene (reference sequence). The length of the CDR3 is 15 residues. V lost 5 bases and J 8 bases, leaving 18 bases between the germline ends. The CDR3 region is CASSPQAAIDEKLFF. In DNA, the CDR3 is TGTGCCAGCAGCCCCCAAGCTGCTATAGACGAAAAACTGTTTTTT.

This rearrangement joins TRBV7-2 to TRBJ2-7, with TRBD2 matching 8 bases. The CDR3 runs to 16 residues. V dropped 4 bases and J dropped 1; count of bases not matched to a gene: 9. From germline, CDR1 is SGHTA and CDR2 FQGNSA. The CDR3 protein is CASSSNVAGRSYEQYF. Here the CDR3 DNA reads TGTGCCAGCAGCTCAAACGTAGCGGGGAGGTCCTACGAGCAGTACTTC.

The chain carries TRBV6-4 and TRBJ2-1; the D call may be TRBD1 or TRBD2 (6 bases each). V lost 5 bases and J 6 bases, leaving 17 bases between the germline ends. The CDR3 is made up of 15 amino acids. CDR1 is MRHNA, CDR2 SNTAGT, per germline. The CDR3 region is CASSPGAGLPNEQFF. The CDR3 DNA reads TGTGCCAGCAGTCCAGGGGCGGGACTCCCCAATGAGCAGTTCTTC.